Below are 28 T cell receptor beta chains sequenced from a single sample in a study of CD8+CD57+ T cells in acquired aplastic anemia. TCR beta VDJ and CDR3 profiling used genomic DNA as template. TCRdb itself ran the reads through MiXCR, one entry per CDR3 protein. The sample holds 310,000 or so distinct CDR3 sequences; 56% are singletons and the top ten take 1% to 1.5%. Patients picked for sequencing had shown CD8+CD57+ cell expansion detected by flow cytometry. Specimen: sorted CD4+, CD8+, or CD8+CD57+ T cells (not recorded which) from PBMCs. The receptors derive from a human donor with aplastic anemia.

This clonotype occurred many times. The V and J genes are TRBV24-1 and TRBJ2-3, with 10 bases identical to TRBD2. The CDR3 contains 18 residues. V was clipped by 2 bases and J by 3 bases; unmatched bases: 10. Germline assignment: CDR1 KGHDR and CDR2 SFDVKD. CDR3 sequence (DNA): TGTGCCACCAGTGATTCGGGGGCTAGCGGGAGTTATACAGATACGCAGTATTTT. The encoded protein is CATSDSGASGSYTDTQYF.

This clonotype was detected many times. The chain uses TRBV5-1 and TRBJ2-1; 7 nucleotides agree with TRBD2. The V segment lost 4 bases and the J segment 7 bases; nucleotides outside the gene matches: 11. The CDR3 has 15 amino acids. CDR1 SGHRS and CDR2 YFSETQ come from the germline V gene. The CDR3 spells CASSQSGTPLNEQFF. CDR3 bases: TGCGCCAGCAGCCAAAGCGGGACCCCTTTGAATGAGCAGTTCTTC. The full variable domain, its missing parts supplied by reference TRBV5-1 and TRBJ2-1, is KAGVTQTPRYLIKTRGQQVTLSCSPISGHRSVSWYQQTPGQGLQFLFEYFSETQRNKGNFPGRFSGRQFSNSRSEMNVSTLELGDSALYLCASSQSGTPLNEQFFGPGTRLTVL.

The chain uses TRBV7-9 and TRBJ2-3; 10 positions agree with TRBD1. Germline V gives CDR1 SEHNR, CDR2 FQNEAQ (reference sequence). V dropped 5 bases and J dropped 2; count of bases not matched to a gene: 1. CDR3 size: 14 residues. In DNA, the CDR3 is TGTGCCAGCAGCGACAGGGGGCCCACAGATACGCAGTATTTT. Translation: CASSDRGPTDTQYF.

The sample holds many counts of this clonotype. The chain combines TRBV19 with TRBJ1-6; D is possibly TRBD1 (6 bases). The CDR3 is made up of 14 amino acids. The V end lost 7 bases, the J end lost 7 bases, and 14 bases lay between the germline ends. Germline V gives CDR1 LNHDA, CDR2 SQIVND (reference sequence). In DNA form, the CDR3 reads TGTGCCAGTACCGTGACAGGTGGGAATTCACCCCTCCACTTT. It is translated as CASTVTGGNSPLHF.

The CDR3 spells CASSPSDRQYEQYF. CDR3 DNA: TGTGCCAGCAGCCCCTCGGACAGACAATACGAGCAGTACTTC. The genes are TRBV7-8 and TRBJ2-7; D is perhaps TRBD1 (6 bases). Germline V gives CDR1 SGHVS, CDR2 FQNEAQ. The CDR3 covers 14 residues. Trimming shortened V by 5 bases and J by 4 bases, and 15 bases separated the two germline ends. The full variable domain, completed using reference TRBV7-8 and TRBJ2-7, is GAGVSQSPRYKVAKRGQDVALRCDPISGHVSLFWYQQALGQGPEFLTYFQNEAQLDKSGLPSDRFFAERPEGSVSTLKIQRTQQEDSAVYLCASSPSDRQYEQYFGPGTRLTVT.

The chain joins TRBV4-2 to TRBJ2-7; TRBD2 aligns across 13 bases. V lost 1 base, J lost 0 bases, and 3 bases stayed unmatched. The CDR3 extends over 17 amino acids. CDR1 and CDR2 (germline): LGHNA, YNFKEQ. Here the CDR3 reads CASSQGTSGGNSYEQYF. The CDR3 DNA sequence: TGTGCCAGCAGCCAAGGGACTAGCGGGGGCAACTCCTACGAGCAGTACTTC.

The chain employs TRBV19 and TRBJ1-1; D is unclear. This CDR3 region has 15 residues. Looked up from germline, CDR1 is LNHDA and CDR2 is SQIVND (reference sequence). V was pared by 2 bases and J by 1 base, with 11 bases between. DNA for the CDR3: TGTGCCAGTAGTATAAGAACCCTACGGAACACTGAAGCTTTCTTT. Protein sequence: CASSIRTLRNTEAFF.

The chain links TRBV7-6 to TRBJ2-2; 7 bases agree with TRBD1. V lost 5 bases, J lost 2 bases, and 14 bases stayed unmatched. Germline V CDR1 and CDR2: SGHVS, FNYEAQ. The CDR3 has 18 amino acids. The CDR3 DNA reads as TGTGCCAGCAGCCCACTGGGGGACAGCTCTGGAAACACCGGGGAGCTGTTTTTT. Protein sequence: CASSPLGDSSGNTGELFF.

Concerning this clonotype itself: Lacking the conserved final phenylalanine or tryptophan, this CDR3 likely reflects a read error. Because the CDR3's place on the DNA is in doubt, the DNA is left out and the CDR3 is given as listed by TCRdb. V and J are TRBV10-3 and TRBJ2-7; the table names TRBD2, a call not compared with the DNA. Germline assignment: CDR1 ENHRY and CDR2 SYGVKD. Termini included, the CDR3 measures 10 amino acids. CDR3 in amino acids: CAISESMIAG.

In DNA, the CDR3 is TGCAGCGTACGGGGAAACGGGTACAATGAGCAGTTCTTC. It is translated as CSVRGNGYNEQFF. This rearrangement joins TRBV29-1 to TRBJ2-1, with D possibly matching TRBD2 (5 bases). Trimming removed 6 bases from V and 4 bases from J, with 13 bases in between. CDR1 is SQVTM and CDR2 is ANQGSEA in the germline V gene. The CDR3 is made up of 13 amino acids.

The chain has TRBV7-9 and TRBJ2-7; no clear D. Germline loops: CDR1 SEHNR, CDR2 FQNEAQ (reference sequence). The CDR3 length is 14 residues. V was trimmed by 5 bases and J by 4 bases, leaving 15 bases between them. The CDR3 DNA reads as TGTGCCAGCAGCCAAGAAGCTACCCCTTACGAGCAGTACTTC. As protein: CASSQEATPYEQYF. Based on the CDR3 plus reference TRBV7-9 and TRBJ2-7, the full variable domain is DTGVSQNPRHKITKRGQNVTFRCDPISEHNRLYWYRQTLGQGPEFLTYFQNEAQLEKSRLLSDRFSAERPKGSFSTLEIQRTEQGDSAMYLCASSQEATPYEQYFGPGTRLTVT.

The chain combines TRBV29-1 with TRBJ2-2, with 8 bases matching TRBD2. The CDR3 is 13 amino acids. From germline, CDR1 is SQVTM and CDR2 ANQGSEA. V shed 4 bases, J shed 5 bases, and the junction held 3 bases outside the gene matches. The CDR3 region is CSVGLAGTGELFF. The CDR3 DNA is TGCAGCGTTGGATTAGCGGGGACCGGGGAGCTGTTTTTT.

The chain combines TRBV2 with TRBJ2-7; 7 bases align to TRBD2. The V gene's germline CDR1 is SNHLY and CDR2 FYNNEI. The CDR3 totals 14 residues. V was clipped by 2 bases and J by 6 bases; unmatched bases: 7. The CDR3 spells CASSERSGGSEQYF. DNA for the CDR3: TGTGCCAGCAGTGAAAGGTCGGGAGGCTCCGAGCAGTACTTC.

The J gene is TRBJ2-7, the V gene TRBV9; unclear D gene. Trimming took 4 bases from V and 1 from J, leaving 9 bases between them. Germline V gene data show CDR1 as SGDLS and CDR2 as YYNGEE. The CDR3 covers 13 residues. The CDR3 spells CASSRDISYEQYF. CDR3 coding DNA: TGTGCCAGCAGCCGCGACATATCCTACGAGCAGTACTTC.

A note on this clonotype: Germline is not matched at one junction end, which may reflect a read error. V gene TRBV20-1 combines with J gene TRBJ1-2, with 7 bases aligning to TRBD1. This CDR3 is 15 amino acids long. The germline V gene has CDR1 DFQATT and CDR2 SNEGSKA (reference sequence). CDR3: CGARELRQGTYGYTF. The CDR3 coding sequence is TGCGGTGCTAGGGAGCTCCGACAGGGAACCTATGGCTACACCTTC.

There are a few counts of this clonotype. This may be a read error, as it is one base from a much larger clone. The chain has TRBV9 and TRBJ2-3; tentatively, D is TRBD1 (5 bases). The CDR3 contains 14 residues. Germline CDR1 and CDR2: SGDLS and YYNGEE. The CDR3 DNA sequence: TGTGCCAGCAGCGTAAGGCAGACCACAGGTACGCAGTATTTT. This sequence encodes CASSVRQTTGTQYF. The full variable domain, completed using reference TRBV9 and TRBJ2-3, is DSGVTQTPKHLITATGQRVTLRCSPRSGDLSVYWYQQSLDQGLQFLIQYYNGEERAKGNILERFSAQQFPDLHSELNLSSLELGDSALYFCASSVRQTTGTQYFGPGTRLTVL.

This clonotype was detected many times. The genes are TRBV20-1 and TRBJ2-7, with D maybe TRBD2 (5 bases). V was pared by 2 bases and J by 7 bases, with 9 bases between. Germline assignment: CDR1 DFQATT and CDR2 SNEGSKA (reference sequence). This CDR3 spans 11 amino acids. The CDR3 sequence is CSARKRGEQYF. The CDR3 DNA sequence: TGCAGTGCTAGAAAACGAGGGGAGCAGTACTTC.

This clonotype appeared a few times. V and J are TRBV15 and TRBJ2-3; D may match TRBD1 or TRBD2 (7 bases each). This CDR3 has 13 amino acids. V was trimmed by 8 bases and J by 0 bases, leaving 9 bases between them. Germline CDR1 and CDR2: LNHNV and YYDKDF (reference sequence). For the CDR3, the DNA is TGTGCCACCCAGGGGGGGAGCACAGATACGCAGTATTTT. It codes for CATQGGSTDTQYF.

This chain uses TRBV19 with TRBJ1-2, with 8 nucleotides matching TRBD1. CDR3 length equals 12 residues. The J segment lost 8 bases and the V segment lost 3 bases, leaving 2 bases of the junction unmatched. The germline gives CDR1 LNHDA, CDR2 SQIVND (reference sequence). CDR3 DNA: TGTGCCAGTAGTATCGGACAGGGCGGCTACACCTTC. Amino acid sequence: CASSIGQGGYTF. Full variable domain (outside the CDR3, taken from reference TRBV19 and TRBJ1-2): DGGITQSPKYLFRKEGQNVTLSCEQNLNHDAMYWYRQDPGQGLRLIYYSQIVNDFQKGDIAEGYSVSREKKESFPLTVTSAQKNPTAFYLCASSIGQGGYTFGSGTRLTVV.

This clonotype was recorded once. This chain joins TRBV25-1 and TRBJ1-2, with D possibly being TRBD1 (5 bases). The CDR3 has 18 residues. The V end lost 2 bases, the J end lost 0 bases, and 19 bases lay between the germline ends. The germline gives CDR1 MGHDK, CDR2 SYGVNS. CDR3 DNA sequence: TGTGCCAGCAGTGAAAGTGTCCCGGCGACAGCAGCTAACTATGGCTACACCTTC. Translation gives CASSESVPATAANYGYTF.

This clonotype was detected a few times. V and J are TRBV12-3 or TRBV12-4 and TRBJ2-2; 7 positions match TRBD2. The CDR3 is 14 residues long. Unmatched junction bases numbered 4, after V lost 2 bases and J lost 7 bases. The CDR3 here is CASSLTGEGGELFF. The CDR3 DNA sequence: TGTGCCAGCAGTTTAACCGGGGAGGGCGGGGAGCTGTTTTTT.

This clonotype was recorded many times. The chain joins TRBV2 to TRBJ2-1; no clear D gene. V dropped 0 bases and J dropped 7 bases, with 10 bases sitting between them. The CDR3 length is 14 residues. Germline-derived CDR1 and CDR2 are SNHLY and FYNNEI. The CDR3 region has the DNA TGTGCCAGCAGTGAAGCGAACGAGGCGAATGAGCAGTTCTTC. Translating gives CASSEANEANEQFF.

This rearrangement joins TRBV10-3 to TRBJ2-1, with D perhaps TRBD2 (5 bases). Germline CDR1 reads ENHRY; CDR2 reads SYGVKD. CDR3 length equals 12 residues. Trimming took 9 bases from V and 5 from J, leaving 11 bases between them. The CDR3 spells CAIGGMDNEQFF. The CDR3 region has the DNA TGTGCCATTGGAGGTATGGACAATGAGCAGTTCTTC.

This chain joins TRBV20-1 and TRBJ2-7; D possibly corresponds to TRBD2 (6 bases). Trimming cost V 6 bases and J 3 bases, with 21 bases left between them. The CDR3 is 15 amino acids. Per germline, CDR1 DFQATT and CDR2 SNEGSKA (reference sequence). CDR3 sequence: CSASSLDQGGYEQYF. The CDR3 DNA reads as TGCAGTGCCAGCAGCTTAGATCAGGGAGGCTACGAGCAGTACTTC.

This clonotype was recorded at least ten times. The chain is built from TRBV7-9 and TRBJ2-7; no firm D call. This CDR3 comprises 15 residues. Germline V gives CDR1 SEHNR, CDR2 FQNEAQ (reference sequence). Trimming cost V 0 bases and J 4 bases, with 13 bases left between them. CDR3 DNA sequence: TGTGCCAGCAGCTTAGCGACCGGGCTGGGTTACGAGCAGTACTTC. Amino acid sequence: CASSLATGLGYEQYF.

V gene TRBV15 combines with J gene TRBJ1-4; 12 positions agree with TRBD1. V lost 0 bases and J lost 0; bases outside the gene matches: 11. Germline values: CDR1 LNHNV, CDR2 YYDKDF (reference sequence). CDR3 size: 21 residues. CDR3 residues: CATSRDSSGTGGFATNEKLFF. The CDR3 coding sequence is TGTGCCACCAGCAGAGATAGCAGTGGGACAGGGGGCTTTGCAACTAATGAAAAACTGTTTTTT.

Notes on this clonotype: One junction end disagrees with the germline gene, perhaps due to a read error. V and J are TRBV10-2 and TRBJ2-7; D is unresolved. CDR1 is WSHSY and CDR2 is SAAADI in the germline V gene. CDR3 length: 15 amino acids. The CDR3 protein is CASSEFSLTSYEQYF. CDR3 nucleotide sequence: TGTGCCAGCAGTGAATTTTCTCTTACCTCCTACGAGCAGTACTTC.

In regard to this clonotype: At one end, the junction sequence differs from germline, possibly due to a read error. This sequence joins TRBV6-4 and TRBJ2-2, with D possibly called TRBD1 or TRBD2 (5 bases each). Looked up from germline, CDR1 is MRHNA and CDR2 is SNTAGT. There are 12 residues in the CDR3. The CDR3 DNA sequence: TGTGCCAGCAGCCAAATCCGAGGGGCGCTGTTTTTT. This translates into CASSQIRGALFF.